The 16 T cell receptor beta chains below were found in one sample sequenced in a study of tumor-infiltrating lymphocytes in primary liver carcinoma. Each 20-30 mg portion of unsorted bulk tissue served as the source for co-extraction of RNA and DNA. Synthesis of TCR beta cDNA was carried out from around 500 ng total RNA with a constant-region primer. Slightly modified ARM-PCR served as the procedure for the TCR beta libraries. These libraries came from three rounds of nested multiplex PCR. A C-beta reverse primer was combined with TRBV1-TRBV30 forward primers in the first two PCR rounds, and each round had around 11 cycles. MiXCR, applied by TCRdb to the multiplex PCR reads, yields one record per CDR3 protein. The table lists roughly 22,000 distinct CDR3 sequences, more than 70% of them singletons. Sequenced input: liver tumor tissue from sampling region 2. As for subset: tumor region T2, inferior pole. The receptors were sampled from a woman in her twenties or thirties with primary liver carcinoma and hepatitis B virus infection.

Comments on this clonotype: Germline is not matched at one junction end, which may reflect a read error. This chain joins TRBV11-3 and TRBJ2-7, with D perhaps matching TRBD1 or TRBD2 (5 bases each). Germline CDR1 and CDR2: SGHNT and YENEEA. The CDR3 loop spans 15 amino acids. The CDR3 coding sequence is TGTGCCAGCGGCTTGGACCGGGACCTCTCATACGAGCAGTACTTC. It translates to CASGLDRDLSYEQYF.

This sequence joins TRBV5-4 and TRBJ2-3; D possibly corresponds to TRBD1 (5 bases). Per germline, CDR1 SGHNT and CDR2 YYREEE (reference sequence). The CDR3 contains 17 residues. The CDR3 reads CVGSADGHPPPTDTQYF. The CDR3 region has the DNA TGTGTCGGCAGCGCAGACGGACACCCTCCACCCACAGATACGCAGTATTTT.

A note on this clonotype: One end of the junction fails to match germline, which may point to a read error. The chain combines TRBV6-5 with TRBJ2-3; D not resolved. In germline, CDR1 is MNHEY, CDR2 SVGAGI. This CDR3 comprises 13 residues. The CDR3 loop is CAIIPDLTDTQYF. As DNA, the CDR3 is TGTGCCATCATCCCCGACTTAACAGATACGCAGTATTTC.

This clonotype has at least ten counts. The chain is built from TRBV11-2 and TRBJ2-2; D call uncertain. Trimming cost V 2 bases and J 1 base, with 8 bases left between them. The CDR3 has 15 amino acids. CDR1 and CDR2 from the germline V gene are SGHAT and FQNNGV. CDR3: CASSLRPENTGELFF. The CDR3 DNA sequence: TGTGCCAGCAGCTTACGGCCGGAGAACACCGGGGAGCTGTTTTTT.

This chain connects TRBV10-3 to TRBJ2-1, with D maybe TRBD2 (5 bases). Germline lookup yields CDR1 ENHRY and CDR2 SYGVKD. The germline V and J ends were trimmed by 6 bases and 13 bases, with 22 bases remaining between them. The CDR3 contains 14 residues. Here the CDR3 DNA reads TGTGCCATCAGCCCCACGGCGACCCGGGATGGACAGTTCTTC. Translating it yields CAISPTATRDGQFF.

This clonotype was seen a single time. CDR3 region: CASSAPTGERWPQHF. In DNA form, the CDR3 reads TGTGCCAGCAGTGCCCCCACAGGGGAGAGGTGGCCCCAGCATTTT. This sequence joins TRBV6-1 and TRBJ1-5, with TRBD1 matching 7 bases. The trim removed 4 bases at V and 9 bases at J, leaving 12 bases unmatched. The germline V gene encodes CDR1 MNHNS and CDR2 SASEGT. The CDR3 totals 15 residues.

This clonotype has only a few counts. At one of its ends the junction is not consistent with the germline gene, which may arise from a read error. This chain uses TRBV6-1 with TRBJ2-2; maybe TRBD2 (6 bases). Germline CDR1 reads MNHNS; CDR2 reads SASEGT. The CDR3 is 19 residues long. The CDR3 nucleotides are TGTGCCAGCAGTGAAACCCTTCCCGGGAGCGCCGCGGACACTGGGGAGCTGTTTTTT. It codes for CASSETLPGSAADTGELFF.

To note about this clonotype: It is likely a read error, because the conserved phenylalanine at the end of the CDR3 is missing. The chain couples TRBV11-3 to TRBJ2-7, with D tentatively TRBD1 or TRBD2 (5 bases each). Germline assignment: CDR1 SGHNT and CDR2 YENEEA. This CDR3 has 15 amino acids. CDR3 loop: CSRSLDRDLSYEQYL. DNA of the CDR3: TGTTCCAGAAGCTTAGACCGGGACCTCTCCTACGAGCAGTACTTA.

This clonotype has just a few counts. In DNA, the CDR3 is TGTGCCAGCAGTTACTTGGGACCCGTGAACATCGGAGAGCTGTTTTTT. The encoded protein is CASSYLGPVNIGELFF. The chain combines TRBV6-5 with TRBJ2-2, with D perhaps given as TRBD1 or TRBD2 (5 bases each). Trimming took off 1 base at V and 11 bases at J, with 20 bases between the two ends. Germline CDR1 is MNHEY and CDR2 is SVGAGI. CDR3 length: 16 residues.

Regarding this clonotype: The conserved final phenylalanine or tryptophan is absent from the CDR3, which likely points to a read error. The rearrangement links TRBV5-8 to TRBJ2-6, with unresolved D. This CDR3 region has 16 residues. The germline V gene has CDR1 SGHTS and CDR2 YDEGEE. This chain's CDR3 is CTSTMTGFSGANVLTL. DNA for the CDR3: TGTACCAGCACCATGACGGGCTTCTCTGGGGCCAACGTCCTGACTTTA.

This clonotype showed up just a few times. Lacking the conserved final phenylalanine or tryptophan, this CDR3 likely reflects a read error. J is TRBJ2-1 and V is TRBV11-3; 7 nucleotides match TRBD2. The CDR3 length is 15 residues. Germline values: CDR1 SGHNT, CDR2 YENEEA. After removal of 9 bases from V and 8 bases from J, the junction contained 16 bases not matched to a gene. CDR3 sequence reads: CARSRLVGGGYEQFS. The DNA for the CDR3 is TGTGCCAGGAGCCGACTAGTGGGGGGGGGGTATGAGCAGTTCTCC.

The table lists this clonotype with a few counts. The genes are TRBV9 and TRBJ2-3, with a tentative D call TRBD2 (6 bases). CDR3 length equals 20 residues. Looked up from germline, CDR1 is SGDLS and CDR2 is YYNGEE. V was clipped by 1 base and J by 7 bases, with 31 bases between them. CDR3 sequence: CASSVNPSLYGGSPHHTQYF. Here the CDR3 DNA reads TGTGCCAGCAGCGTAAACCCCTCCCTTTACGGGGGATCTCCCCATCATACGCAGTATTTT.

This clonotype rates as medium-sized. Here the CDR3 reads CASSLSVGGPLSDTQYF. The DNA of the CDR3 is TGTGCCAGCAGCTTGAGTGTTGGTGGGCCCCTTTCAGATACGCAGTATTTT. The chain links TRBV5-5 to TRBJ2-3, with D unresolved. CDR1 and CDR2 from the germline V gene are SGHKS and YYEKEE (reference sequence). Trimming cost V 1 base and J 4 bases, with 19 bases left between them. The CDR3 sequence is 17 residues long.

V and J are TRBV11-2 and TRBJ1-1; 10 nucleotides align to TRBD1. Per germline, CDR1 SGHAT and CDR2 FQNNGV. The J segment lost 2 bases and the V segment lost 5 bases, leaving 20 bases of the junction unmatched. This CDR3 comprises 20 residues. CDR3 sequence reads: CASSARDRGRMRWRNTEAFF. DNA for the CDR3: TGTGCCAGCAGCGCTCGTGACAGGGGGCGCATGAGGTGGAGAAACACTGAAGCTTTCTTT.

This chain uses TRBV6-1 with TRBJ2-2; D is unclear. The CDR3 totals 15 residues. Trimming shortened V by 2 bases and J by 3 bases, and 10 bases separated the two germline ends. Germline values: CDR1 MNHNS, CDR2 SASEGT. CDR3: CASSERGAYTGELFF. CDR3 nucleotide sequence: TGTGCCAGCAGTGAACGTGGAGCGTACACCGGGGAGCTGTTTTTT.

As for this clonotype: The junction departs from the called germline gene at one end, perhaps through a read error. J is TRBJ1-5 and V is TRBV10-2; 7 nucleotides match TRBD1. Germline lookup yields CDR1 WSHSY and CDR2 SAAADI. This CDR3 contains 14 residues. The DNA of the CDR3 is TGTGCCAGCAGCGAGTACGACAGGGCTCAGCCCCAGCATTTT. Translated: CASSEYDRAQPQHF.